This T cell receptor (beta chain) was observed in a study of shared clonotypes between healthy human individuals. Study-level findings and limits: Rarefaction showed sorted-subset sequencing was incomplete despite large depth. The diversity represented, both genetic and in exposure history, was limited by few donors.

This clone showed up just a few times. The antigen is unknown. This specimen includes other DNA sequences encoding the same CDR3. The CDR3 contains 15 residues. V lost 0 bases and J 3 bases, leaving 10 bases between the germline ends. Germline V gene lookup returns CDR1 SGHRS and CDR2 YFSETQ. Repertoires were generated with immunoSEQ multiplex PCR, while TCRdb's copy carries only in-frame clones and drops some. Among around 700,000 clones, 60% to 75% were seen once, and the ten largest hold 1.5% to 2%. Sequenced input: memory CD4+ T cells sorted from blood. The subset: CD45RA-negative fraction. The clonotype was recovered from a woman in her 30s in good health. The chain has TRBV5-1 and TRBJ2-1; D might be TRBD2 (5 bases). The CDR3 DNA reads TGCGCCAGCAGCTTGGACAGCGGAGTCTACAATGAGCAGTTCTTC. Translation gives CASSLDSGVYNEQFF.